This T cell receptor (beta chain) stems from a study of blood T cell repertoires in COVID-19. Living in 24 US areas, the participants were between about 18 and 90 years of age. Allocation to cohorts depended on clinical history reported by the participants. Trimming cost V 1 base and J 11 bases, with 12 bases left between them. The CDR3 totals 13 residues. Germline V gene lookup returns CDR1 SGHVS and CDR2 FQNEAQ. Authors' processing steps: The assay estimated nucleated cells by amplifying reference gene primers. Sequencing was performed with immunoSEQ multiplex PCR; in TCRdb, only in-frame clones are kept and a portion is missing. V, J and clone size were drawn from that table, and D and trimming were deduced from the DNA. The sample lists 350,000 to 500,000 clones, 70% to 90% occurring once.

The source is a woman between 18 and 30 years old who had been exposed to COVID-19. Source material: PBMCs or T cells enriched from blood (not recorded which). The V and J genes are TRBV7-8 and TRBJ2-1; a possible D gene is TRBD1 (5 bases). CDR3 in amino acids: CASSLELQGQQFF. CDR3 DNA: TGTGCCAGCAGCTTAGAGCTCCAGGGTCAGCAGTTCTTC.